The source of this T cell receptor beta chain is a study of cytomegalovirus exposure and HLA in healthy donors. Study-wide context: There were some 410 genotyped donors. Of these, roughly 80% fell in the genetic ancestry cluster associated with self-reported Caucasian donors. Points from the study as a whole: Later work found most CMV-associated TCR beta chains apparently HLA-restricted.

PCR employed 60 Vbeta and 13 Jbeta primers. The table came from immunoSEQ multiplex PCR; TCRdb's copy has only in-frame clones and leaves some out. Here the sample spans 110,000 to 150,000 clones, roughly three quarters being singletons. In the case of this clone: The antigen is not known.

Trimming took 0 bases from V and 5 from J; bases not matched to a gene: 5. This CDR3 has 17 residues. CDR1 SGHRS and CDR2 YFSETQ come from the germline V gene. Sequenced input: PBMCs. This sequence joins TRBV5-1 and TRBJ2-7; 16 bases map to TRBD2. This receptor was identified in a woman younger than 45 in good health and CMV-seronegative. As DNA, the CDR3 is TGCGCCAGCAGCTTGGGGGGACTAGCGGGAGGGCCAGACGAGCAGTACTTC. Translation: CASSLGGLAGGPDEQYF.